These T cell receptor beta chains were read from a single sample in a study of T-cell memory formation after mild COVID-19. TCRdb independently ran MiXCR on the 5' RACE reads; one entry per CDR3 protein. The sample lists 400,000 to 500,000 distinct CDR3 sequences, 20% occurring once. Input material: PBMCs or a T cell subset sorted from them (not recorded which). The receptors come from an adult woman who had mild COVID-19 (a few samples of this study predate the infection). Cell type and time point are not known. Each CDR3 is given with its conserved first and last residue. The D gene is left open where the match is weak. Clone size appears in some rows only: once, few, many, or a class for an expanded clone.

d_call	v_call	clone_size	j_call	cdr3_nt	cdr3_aa
.	TRBV6-5	.	TRBJ2-1	TGTGCCAGCAGCCGGGACACCTACCCCTACAATGAGCAGTTCTTC	CASSRDTYPYNEQFF
.	TRBV15	.	TRBJ1-3	TGTGCCACCAGTCCGGACAGTAACTCTGGAAACACCATATATTTT	CATSPDSNSGNTIYF
.	TRBV5-1	.	TRBJ1-1	TGCGCCAGCAGCCCAGTTCAGGGCAAAACTGAAGCTTTCTTT	CASSPVQGKTEAFF
TRBD1	TRBV5-5	.	TRBJ2-5	TGTGCCAGCAGCTTCTCCGGGACAGGAGACCTAGAGACCCAGTACTTC	CASSFSGTGDLETQYF
.	TRBV29-1	many	TRBJ2-3	TGCAGCGTTAACAGGGCAGATACGCAGTATTTT	CSVNRADTQYF
.	TRBV5-5	.	TRBJ2-3	TGTGCCAGCAGCTTGGTAGCGGCAGGAGGCACAGATACGCAGTATTTT	CASSLVAAGGTDTQYF
.	TRBV7-9	few	TRBJ1-3	TGTGCCAGCAGCTTCGACTCGACCTACACCATATATTTT	CASSFDSTYTIYF
.	TRBV9	.	TRBJ1-1	TGTGCCAGCAGCGTAGGCCCGTTGGACAGCGCTTACACTGAAGCTTTCTTT	CASSVGPLDSAYTEAFF
.	TRBV21-1	few	TRBJ2-3	TGTGCCAGCAGCAAACGACGACTACGGAGCGGGGAGTCAGATACGCAGTATTTT	CASSKRRLRSGESDTQYF
TRBD1	TRBV4-1	few	TRBJ2-2	TGCGCCAGCAGCACGGACAGGAGCACCGGGGAGCTGTTTTTT	CASSTDRSTGELFF
.	TRBV5-1	once	TRBJ1-1	TGCGCCAGCAGCTTGGCGGCGAACCGACCTTCGTACACTGAAGCTTTCTTT	CASSLAANRPSYTEAFF
.	TRBV21-1	few	TRBJ2-7	TGTGCCAGCAGCAAAGGGACACAGTACGAGCAGTACTTC	CASSKGTQYEQYF
.	TRBV5-1	.	TRBJ1-2	TGCGCCAGCAGCGCCTCCCCGGATGATGGCTACACCTTC	CASSASPDDGYTF
.	TRBV12-3/TRBV12-4	few	TRBJ2-6	TGTGCCAGCAGTTGCAGTTCAGGCGCTGGGGCCAACGTCCTGACTTTC	CASSCSSGAGANVLTF
.	TRBV3-1	.	TRBJ1-1	TGTGCCAGCAGCCCACGTTGGACAGAGCTGAACACTGAAGCTTTCTTT	CASSPRWTELNTEAFF
TRBD2	TRBV3-1	.	TRBJ2-3	TGTGCCAGCAGCCAACCGCTAGCGGGAACAGATACGCAGTATTTT	CASSQPLAGTDTQYF
.	TRBV15	.	TRBJ1-2	TGTGCCACCAGCAGAGATCATAGCCAGGCCAGGGTGGGCTACACCTTC	CATSRDHSQARVGYTF
.	TRBV3-1	.	TRBJ1-3	TGTGCCAGCAGCCAAGATCGAGGGGGTTGGTCTGGAAACACCATATATTTT	CASSQDRGGWSGNTIYF